This T cell receptor beta chain was recorded in a study of cytomegalovirus exposure and HLA in healthy donors. Findings of the study overall: In a later analysis, TCR association rates varied by HLA locus: DRB1 most, HLA-C fewest. Analysis was performed later, and it showed HLA-associated TCR beta chains to be more clonally expanded than equally common others.

On this clone: Its specificity is not known.

Germline loops: CDR1 MDHEN, CDR2 SYDVKM. The CDR3 runs 15 residues. J lost 7 bases, V lost 3 bases, and 7 bases had no gene match. In the PCR, 60 Vbeta and 13 Jbeta primers were used. Method: immunoSEQ multiplex PCR; TCRdb's copy keeps in-frame clones and lacks some. The table lists approximately 300,000 clones, roughly 86% of them singletons. Material: PBMCs. V is TRBV28 and J is TRBJ2-1, with 9 bases matching TRBD2. The TCR was taken from a woman in her thirties or forties in good health and CMV-seropositive. The CDR3 DNA follows: TGTGCCAGCAGTTTCCCTAGCGGGACCCGGAATGAGCAGTTCTTC. It is translated as CASSFPSGTRNEQFF. The full variable domain, rest sourced from reference TRBV28 and TRBJ2-1, is DVKVTQSSRYLVKRTGEKVFLECVQDMDHENMFWYRQDPGLGLRLIYFSYDVKMKEKGDIPEGYSVSREKKERFSLILESASTNQTSMYLCASSFPSGTRNEQFFGPGTRLTVL.